Following are 13 T cell receptor beta chains from one sample sequenced in a study of metastatic and nonmetastatic thyroid tumors. Thyroid surgery was preceded by no treatment in any patient. TCRdb re-processed the PCR reads through MiXCR. The sample has fewer than 40,000 clones; roughly 35% are singletons. Sequenced: tumor tissue. The receptors shown here come from a female donor with papillary thyroid cancer or a benign thyroid nodule (not recorded which). Some clones in this sample may be carry-over from other donors' samples.

The chain recombines TRBV27 with TRBJ2-7; the match to TRBD2 covers 14 bases. This CDR3 has 14 residues. Looked up from germline, CDR1 is MNHEY and CDR2 is SMNVEV (reference sequence). The V and J ends lost 5 bases and 6 bases, in that order; junction bases with no gene match: 3. CDR3 nucleotide sequence: TGTGCCAGCAGTAAGGGACTAGCGGGAGTCGAGCAGTACTTC. The encoded protein is CASSKGLAGVEQYF.

This clone appeared once. The chain carries TRBV11-2 and TRBJ1-1; D gene unclear. The CDR3 has 14 amino acids. CDR1 SGHAT and CDR2 FQNNGV come from the germline V gene. Trimming removed 3 bases at V and 5 bases at J, with 13 bases between. The CDR3, as DNA: TGTGCCAGCAGCTTCACAAGGGTGGGAACTGAAGCTTTCTTT. The encoded protein is CASSFTRVGTEAFF.

This clone has a handful of counts. J is TRBJ2-7 and V is TRBV28, with D perhaps being TRBD1 or TRBD2 (6 bases each). V shed 5 bases and J shed 6 bases, with 17 bases lying between them. This CDR3 region has 14 residues. Germline CDR1 is MDHEN and CDR2 is SYDVKM. The CDR3 loop reads CASSRLIRGGEQYF. Written as DNA, the CDR3 is TGTGCCAGCAGTAGATTAATCAGGGGAGGCGAGCAGTACTTC.

The chain recombines TRBV20-1 with TRBJ2-3, with TRBD1 matching 7 bases. Germline-derived CDR1 and CDR2 are DFQATT and SNEGSKA (reference sequence). The ends lost 5 bases at V and 1 base at J; junction bases unmatched: 12. The CDR3 spans 16 residues. The DNA of the CDR3 is TGCAGTGCTCTCCCACCCAGGGGGTTGGGCACAGATACGCAGTATTTT. This sequence encodes CSALPPRGLGTDTQYF.

The chain joins TRBV4-2 to TRBJ2-7, with D perhaps assigned TRBD1 or TRBD2 (5 bases each). Trimming stripped 1 base from V and 3 bases from J, with 10 bases between. Germline V gene lookup returns CDR1 LGHNA and CDR2 YNFKEQ. This CDR3 is built from 14 residues. CDR3 loop: CASSQGRDGYEQYF. The CDR3 coding sequence is TGTGCCAGCAGCCAAGGACGGGACGGCTACGAGCAGTACTTC.

This clone was observed a few times. The J gene is TRBJ2-7, the V gene TRBV27; TRBD2 aligns across 11 bases. The CDR3 sequence is 17 residues long. Trimming removed 4 bases from V and 2 bases from J; junction bases left unmatched: 10. The germline V gene encodes CDR1 MNHEY and CDR2 SMNVEV (reference sequence). CDR3 sequence: CASSYGGRLAGTYEQYF. DNA for the CDR3: TGTGCCAGCAGTTACGGAGGGCGACTAGCGGGAACCTACGAGCAGTACTTC.

The CDR3 loop is CSATPGQGGDEQFF. DNA for the CDR3: TGCAGTGCGACCCCCGGCCAGGGGGGGGATGAGCAGTTCTTC. This chain connects TRBV20-1 to TRBJ2-1, with D perhaps being TRBD1 or TRBD2 (7 bases each). Germline V lookup: CDR1 DFQATT, CDR2 SNEGSKA (reference sequence). This CDR3 is built from 14 residues. V was cut by 6 bases and J by 8 bases, with 20 bases left in between.

This rearrangement joins TRBV6-1 to TRBJ2-5; D may be TRBD1 or TRBD2 (6 bases each). Germline lookup yields CDR1 MNHNS and CDR2 SASEGT. CDR3 length: 14 amino acids. V was trimmed by 10 bases and J by 5 bases, leaving 20 bases between them. CDR3 in amino acids: CAKVIGGRRETQYF. CDR3 DNA sequence: TGTGCCAAGGTCATAGGGGGGAGGCGGGAGACCCAGTACTTC.

This clone was picked up a small number of times. This chain joins TRBV2 and TRBJ2-3, with unresolved D. Germline values: CDR1 SNHLY, CDR2 FYNNEI. The V end was cut by 4 bases, the J end by 3 bases, with 8 bases between. CDR3 length: 13 residues. The CDR3 DNA follows: TGTGCCAGCAGTGTCCGATCGACAGATACGCAGTATTTT. This gives the protein CASSVRSTDTQYF.

The chain uses TRBV6-6 and TRBJ2-7, with D perhaps given as TRBD1 or TRBD2 (6 bases each). The ends were cut back, 2 bases at V and 0 bases at J, with 11 bases in the middle. This CDR3 has 15 residues. Germline values: CDR1 MNHNY, CDR2 SVGAGI (reference sequence). This CDR3 is CASSYTRGASYEQYF. For the CDR3, the DNA is TGTGCCAGCAGTTACACAAGGGGGGCCTCCTACGAGCAGTACTTC.

This clone has a handful of counts. This chain joins TRBV25-1 and TRBJ1-2, with D unresolved. V was clipped by 1 base and J by 2 bases, with 8 bases between them. CDR3 length equals 14 residues. The germline V gene encodes CDR1 MGHDK and CDR2 SYGVNS. The CDR3 sequence is CASSELGYNYGYTF. CDR3 bases: TGTGCCAGCAGTGAATTAGGCTACAACTATGGCTACACCTTC.

This clone appeared once. This rearrangement joins TRBV5-1 to TRBJ2-6; unclear D gene. V dropped 0 bases and J dropped 3 bases, with 7 bases sitting between them. The CDR3 spans 15 residues. Germline V gene lookup returns CDR1 SGHRS and CDR2 YFSETQ. CDR3 sequence reads: CASSLGNLGANVLTF. In nucleotides, the CDR3 is TGCGCCAGCAGCTTGGGGAACCTTGGGGCCAACGTCCTGACTTTC.

The genes are TRBV6-1 and TRBJ2-2, with 7 positions matching TRBD1. Germline trimming cut 7 bases from V and 6 bases from J; bases unmatched to any gene: 8. The CDR3 spans 14 residues. Germline V gene data show CDR1 as MNHNS and CDR2 as SASEGT. The CDR3 nucleotides read TGTGCCAGCACGCGGACAGGTTCCTCCGGGGAGCTGTTTTTT. This codes for CASTRTGSSGELFF.